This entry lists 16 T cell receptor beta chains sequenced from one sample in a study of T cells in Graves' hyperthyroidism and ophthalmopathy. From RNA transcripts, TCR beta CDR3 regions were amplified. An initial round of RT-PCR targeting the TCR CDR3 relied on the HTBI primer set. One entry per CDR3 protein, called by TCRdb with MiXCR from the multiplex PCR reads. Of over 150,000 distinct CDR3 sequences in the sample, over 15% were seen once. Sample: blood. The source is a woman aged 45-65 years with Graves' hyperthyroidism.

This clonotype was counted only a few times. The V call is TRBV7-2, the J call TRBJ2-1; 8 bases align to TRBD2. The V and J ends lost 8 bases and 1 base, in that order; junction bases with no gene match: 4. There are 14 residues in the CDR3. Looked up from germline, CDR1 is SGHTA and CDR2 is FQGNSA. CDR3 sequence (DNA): TGTGCCAGCCGGGGGGGCGGTTCCTACAATGAGCAGTTCTTC. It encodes CASRGGGSYNEQFF.

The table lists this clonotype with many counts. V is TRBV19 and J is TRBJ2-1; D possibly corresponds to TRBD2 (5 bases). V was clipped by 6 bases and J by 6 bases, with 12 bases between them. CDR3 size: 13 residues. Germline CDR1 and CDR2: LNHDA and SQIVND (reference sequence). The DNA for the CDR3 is TGTGCCAGTAGGATGAGGGTTGGCAATGAGCAGTTCTTC. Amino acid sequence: CASRMRVGNEQFF.

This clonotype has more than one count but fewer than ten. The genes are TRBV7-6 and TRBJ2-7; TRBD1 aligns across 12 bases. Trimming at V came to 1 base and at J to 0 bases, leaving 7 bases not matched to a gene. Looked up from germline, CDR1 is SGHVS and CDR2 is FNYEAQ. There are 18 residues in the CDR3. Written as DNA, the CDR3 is TGTGCCAGCAGCTTAGATGGGACAGGGGGCCTGAGCTCCTACGAGCAGTACTTC. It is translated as CASSLDGTGGLSSYEQYF.

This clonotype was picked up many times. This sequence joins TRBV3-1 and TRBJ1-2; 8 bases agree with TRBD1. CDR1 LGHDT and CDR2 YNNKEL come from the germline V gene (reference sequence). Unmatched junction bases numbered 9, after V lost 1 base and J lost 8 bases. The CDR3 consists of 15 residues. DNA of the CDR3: TGTGCCAGCAGCCAAGGAGACAGGGGTGCAGGAGGCTACACCTTC. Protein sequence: CASSQGDRGAGGYTF.

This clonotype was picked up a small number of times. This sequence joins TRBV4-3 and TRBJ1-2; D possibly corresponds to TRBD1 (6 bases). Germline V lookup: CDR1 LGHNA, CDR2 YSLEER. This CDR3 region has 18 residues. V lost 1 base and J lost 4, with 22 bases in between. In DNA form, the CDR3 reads TGCGCCAGCAGCCAAGTGTTAACACCGGGGGCTTGGGTCTATGGCTACACCTTC. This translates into CASSQVLTPGAWVYGYTF.

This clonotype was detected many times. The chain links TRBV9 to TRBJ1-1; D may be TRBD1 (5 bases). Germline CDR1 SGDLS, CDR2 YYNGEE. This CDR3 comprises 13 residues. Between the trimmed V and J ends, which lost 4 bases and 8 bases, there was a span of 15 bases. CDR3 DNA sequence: TGTGCCAGCAGCATCCAAGGGGCTAACGAAGCTTTCTTT. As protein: CASSIQGANEAFF.

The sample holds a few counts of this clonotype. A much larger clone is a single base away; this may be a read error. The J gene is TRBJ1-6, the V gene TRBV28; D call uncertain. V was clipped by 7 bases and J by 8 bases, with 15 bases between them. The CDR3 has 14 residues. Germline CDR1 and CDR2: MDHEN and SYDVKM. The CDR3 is CASNSDLFDSPLHF. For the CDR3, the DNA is TGTGCCAGCAACTCTGACTTATTCGATTCACCCCTCCACTTT.

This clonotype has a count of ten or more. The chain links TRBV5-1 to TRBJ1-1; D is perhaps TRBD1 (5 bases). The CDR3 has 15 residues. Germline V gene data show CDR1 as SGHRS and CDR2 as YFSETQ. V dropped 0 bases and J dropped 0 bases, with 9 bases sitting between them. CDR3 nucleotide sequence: TGCGCCAGCAGCTTGGACAGGTCCATGAACACTGAAGCTTTCTTT. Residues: CASSLDRSMNTEAFF.

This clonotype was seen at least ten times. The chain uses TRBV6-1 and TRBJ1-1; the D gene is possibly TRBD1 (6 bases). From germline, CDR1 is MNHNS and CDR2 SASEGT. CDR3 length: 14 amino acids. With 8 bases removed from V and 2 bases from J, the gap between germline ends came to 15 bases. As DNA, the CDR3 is TGTGCCAGCTTACTCAGGGGCGATAACACTGAAGCTTTCTTT. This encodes CASLLRGDNTEAFF.

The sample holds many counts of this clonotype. CDR3 amino acids: CASSLSTDTYEQYF. CDR3 coding DNA: TGTGCCAGCAGCTTGTCGACGGATACCTACGAGCAGTACTTC. The rearrangement joins TRBV7-9 to TRBJ2-7, with unresolved D. Germline V gene lookup returns CDR1 SEHNR and CDR2 FQNEAQ (reference sequence). V was trimmed by 3 bases and J by 2 bases, leaving 11 bases between them. The CDR3 totals 14 residues.

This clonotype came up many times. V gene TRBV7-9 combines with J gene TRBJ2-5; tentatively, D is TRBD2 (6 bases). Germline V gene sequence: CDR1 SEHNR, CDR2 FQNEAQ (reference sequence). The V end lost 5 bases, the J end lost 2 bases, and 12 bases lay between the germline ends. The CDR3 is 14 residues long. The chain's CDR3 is CASSPLASQETQYF. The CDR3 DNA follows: TGTGCCAGCAGCCCCCTAGCGTCACAAGAGACCCAGTACTTC.

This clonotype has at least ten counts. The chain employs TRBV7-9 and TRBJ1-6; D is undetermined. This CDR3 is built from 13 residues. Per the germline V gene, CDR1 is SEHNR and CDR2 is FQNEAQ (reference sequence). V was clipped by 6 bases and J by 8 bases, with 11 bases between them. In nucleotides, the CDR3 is TGTGCCAGCAGGAGCGGGGAGTATTCACCCCTCCACTTT. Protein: CASRSGEYSPLHF.

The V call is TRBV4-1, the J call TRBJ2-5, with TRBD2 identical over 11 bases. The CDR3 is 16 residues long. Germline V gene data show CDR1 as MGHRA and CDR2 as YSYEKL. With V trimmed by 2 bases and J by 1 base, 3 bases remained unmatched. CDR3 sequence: CASSQTGTSGQETQYF. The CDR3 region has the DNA TGCGCCAGCAGCCAAACCGGGACTAGCGGCCAAGAGACCCAGTACTTC.

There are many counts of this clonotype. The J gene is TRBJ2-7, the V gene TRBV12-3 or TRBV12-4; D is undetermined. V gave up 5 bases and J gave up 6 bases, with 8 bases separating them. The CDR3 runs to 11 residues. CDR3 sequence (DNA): TGTGCCAGCAGTGTCGGTGGCGAGCAGTACTTC. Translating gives CASSVGGEQYF.

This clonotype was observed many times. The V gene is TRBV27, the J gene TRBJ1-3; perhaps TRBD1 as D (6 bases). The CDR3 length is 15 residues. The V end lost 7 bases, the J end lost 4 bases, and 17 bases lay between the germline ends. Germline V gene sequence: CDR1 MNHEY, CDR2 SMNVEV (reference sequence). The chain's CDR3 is CASKSGGAKGNTIYF. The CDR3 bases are TGTGCCAGCAAATCCGGGGGGGCGAAAGGAAACACCATATATTTT.

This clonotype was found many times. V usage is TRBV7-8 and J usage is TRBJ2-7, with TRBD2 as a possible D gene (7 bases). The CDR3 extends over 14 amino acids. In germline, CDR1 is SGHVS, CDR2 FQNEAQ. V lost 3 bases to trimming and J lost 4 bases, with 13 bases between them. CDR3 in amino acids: CASSLWGGPYEQYF. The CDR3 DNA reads TGTGCCAGCAGCTTGTGGGGGGGCCCGTACGAGCAGTACTTC.